These 7 T cell receptor beta chains originate from one sample sequenced in a study of T cell responses to AZD1222 COVID-19 vaccine. Only in-frame clones appear in the TCRdb table, and some are missing; sequencing was by immunoSEQ multiplex PCR. The sample contains some 72,000 clones, about 92% of which appear only once. The material was peripheral blood, obtained on day 0 of MenACWY control vaccination. Source of these receptors: an adult in good health.

The V call is TRBV7-2, the J call TRBJ2-3; weak D call: TRBD1 (6 bases). Per germline, CDR1 SGHTA and CDR2 FQGNSA. V lost 5 bases and J 3 bases, leaving 15 bases between the germline ends. The CDR3 covers 15 residues. In DNA, the CDR3 is TGTGCCAGCAGCCCCCGTGGGCAGGGGACAGATACGCAGTATTTT. This translates into CASSPRGQGTDTQYF.

The V gene is TRBV10-3, the J gene TRBJ2-5; D may match TRBD1 or TRBD2 (5 bases each). The V gene lost 6 bases and the J gene lost 4 bases, with 12 bases spanning the gap. From germline, CDR1 is ENHRY and CDR2 SYGVKD. The CDR3 is 13 residues long. The CDR3 DNA sequence: TGTGCCATCAGCCGGGACGGAGGAGAGACCCAGTACTTC. Translating gives CAISRDGGETQYF.

The chain has TRBV7-2 and TRBJ1-6; a possible D gene is TRBD1 (5 bases). This CDR3 is 13 amino acids long. The V gene lost 5 bases and the J gene lost 9 bases, with 11 bases spanning the gap. Per germline, CDR1 SGHTA and CDR2 FQGNSA. CDR3 bases: TGTGCCAGCAGCCCCGACAGAAGTTCACCCCTCCACTTT. Translated: CASSPDRSSPLHF.

The chain links TRBV7-3 to TRBJ1-1, with 7 bases aligning to TRBD1. Germline trimming cut 5 bases from V and 1 base from J; bases unmatched to any gene: 7. The CDR3 runs 15 residues. CDR1 SGHTA and CDR2 FQGTGA come from the germline V gene. The CDR3 sequence is CASSTEGTENTEAFF. The CDR3 region has the DNA TGTGCCAGCAGCACCGAAGGGACAGAGAACACTGAAGCTTTCTTT. Full variable domain (missing parts from reference TRBV7-3 and TRBJ1-1): GAGVSQTPSNKVTEKGKYVELRCDPISGHTALYWYRQSLGQGPEFLIYFQGTGAADDSGLPNDRFFAVRPEGSVSTLKIQRTERGDSAVYLCASSTEGTENTEAFFGQGTRLTVV.

The V gene is TRBV29-1, the J gene TRBJ2-1; 7 bases are shared with TRBD2. The CDR3 runs to 12 residues. Germline values: CDR1 SQVTM, CDR2 ANQGSEA. J lost 7 bases, V lost 5 bases, and 5 bases had no gene match. CDR3 nucleotides: TGCAGCGTTAGACTAGCAGGGAATGAGCAGTTCTTC. It translates to CSVRLAGNEQFF.

Comment on this clone: Other DNA variants within this sample encode the same CDR3. The chain carries TRBV7-3 and TRBJ1-1, with D maybe TRBD1 (5 bases). The V end was cut by 2 bases, the J end by 3 bases, with 10 bases between. Germline V gene sequence: CDR1 SGHTA, CDR2 FQGTGA. CDR3 length equals 14 residues. CDR3 sequence: CASSLSGGDTEAFF. DNA for the CDR3: TGTGCCAGCAGCTTATCGGGAGGGGACACTGAAGCTTTCTTT. The full variable domain, completed using reference TRBV7-3 and TRBJ1-1, is GAGVSQTPSNKVTEKGKYVELRCDPISGHTALYWYRQSLGQGPEFLIYFQGTGAADDSGLPNDRFFAVRPEGSVSTLKIQRTERGDSAVYLCASSLSGGDTEAFFGQGTRLTVV.

The J gene is TRBJ1-6, the V gene TRBV28, with a tentative D call TRBD1 (6 bases). Germline values: CDR1 MDHEN, CDR2 SYDVKM. The CDR3 totals 14 residues. V dropped 6 bases and J dropped 7 bases, with 13 bases sitting between them. CDR3 bases: TGTGCCAGCAGGCCACAGGGACCGAATTCACCCCTCCACTTT. Amino acid sequence: CASRPQGPNSPLHF.